This TCR beta chain comes out of a study of identical twins. Regarding the study as a whole: In beta out-of-frame sequences, the excess sharing between twins was weaker.

TCRdb called the 5' RACE reads again in MiXCR, with one record for every CDR3 protein. The table lists about 810,000 distinct CDR3 sequences, approximately 13% of them singletons. Germline CDR1 is SEHNR and CDR2 is FQNEAQ (reference sequence). V was shortened by 2 bases and J by 0 bases, with 7 bases between the two germline ends. CDR3 length equals 15 residues. Remarks on this clonotype: Its specificity is unknown.

Among all donors, each was a healthy Caucasian. These sequences were also reported in another study, on yellow fever vaccine responses in identical twins.

The sequenced material came from PBMCs. This chain uses TRBV7-9 with TRBJ2-2; D call uncertain. The source of this sequence is a woman between 18 and 29 years old in good health. The CDR3 loop is CASSLRDTNTGELFF. The CDR3 DNA reads TGTGCCAGCAGCTTACGCGACACGAACACCGGGGAGCTGTTTTTT.